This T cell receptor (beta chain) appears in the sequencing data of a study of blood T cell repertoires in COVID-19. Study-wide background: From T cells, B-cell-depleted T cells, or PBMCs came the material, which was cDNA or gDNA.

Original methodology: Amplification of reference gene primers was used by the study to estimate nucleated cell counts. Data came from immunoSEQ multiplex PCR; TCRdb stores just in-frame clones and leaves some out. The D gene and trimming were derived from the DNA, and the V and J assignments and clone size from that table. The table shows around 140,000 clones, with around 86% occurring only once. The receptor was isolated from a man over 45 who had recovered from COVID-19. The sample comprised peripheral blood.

Here the CDR3 reads CASSSLPGQGRNTEAFF. In DNA form, the CDR3 reads TGTGCCAGTAGTTCTCTCCCGGGACAGGGAAGGAACACTGAAGCTTTCTTT. The gene calls are TRBV19 and TRBJ1-1, with 9 bases identical to TRBD1. J gave up 1 base and V 5 bases, and 11 bases lay outside the gene matches. This CDR3 spans 17 amino acids. CDR1 and CDR2 (germline): LNHDA, SQIVND (reference sequence).